The 16 T cell receptor beta chains presented below share a single source sample, sequenced in a study of T cell repertoires in cytomegalovirus infection (dated by TCRdb to 2018 to 2020). The treatment or condition label here, explained by the study, means: in vitro stimulation with specific CMV peptide epitopes to enrich CMV-specific T cells. Instrument used: Illumina HiSeq 1500. Using fastp at Q25 and MiXCR, TCRdb reprocessed the public reads and kept productive beta chains. Entries are consolidated by CDR3 protein sequence, retaining the most common genes and DNA. The sample table holds approximately 770,000 distinct CDR3 sequences, of which just under 30% were seen once. The ten largest clonotypes hold less than 15% of the sample. No antigen has been assigned to these receptors. This specimen was cultured CD8+ T cells from PBMCs, taken from culture after CMV antigen stimulation. The source is a human donor in good health (CMV status not recorded). Some clones in this sample may be carry-over from other donors' samples.

The V and J genes are TRBV2 and TRBJ1-5; possibly TRBD1 for D (5 bases). Germline assignment: CDR1 SNHLY and CDR2 FYNNEI. This CDR3 comprises 10 residues. The CDR3 here is CVGGNQPQHF. The CDR3 DNA sequence: TGTGTGGGGGGCAATCAGCCCCAGCATTTT.

This clonotype was counted a few times. The rearrangement links TRBV6-2 or TRBV6-3 to TRBJ1-5; D gene ambiguous. The germline CDR1 and CDR2 sequences are MNHEY and SVGEGT. V gave up 4 bases and J gave up 9 bases, with 16 bases separating them. The CDR3 sequence is 14 residues long. The CDR3 spells CASSFLLERRPQHF. The CDR3 region has the DNA TGTGCCAGCAGTTTTCTCTTGGAGAGAAGGCCCCAGCATTTT.

This clonotype showed up just once. The chain recombines TRBV6-1 with TRBJ2-7, with unresolved D. Trimming took 2 bases from V and 5 from J, leaving 13 bases between them. The CDR3 contains 14 residues. Looked up from germline, CDR1 is MNHNS and CDR2 is SASEGT. The chain's CDR3 is CASSELGAANEQYF. The CDR3 nucleotides are TGTGCCAGCAGTGAACTAGGAGCCGCCAACGAGCAGTACTTC.

This chain links TRBV19 with TRBJ2-1; 8 nucleotides agree with TRBD2. CDR1 is LNHDA, CDR2 SQIVND, per germline (reference sequence). Trimming removed 3 bases from V and 2 bases from J; junction bases left unmatched: 6. There are 16 residues in the CDR3. CDR3: CASSIRLASPYNEQFF. In nucleotides, the CDR3 is TGTGCCAGTAGTATCCGACTAGCGAGTCCCTACAATGAGCAGTTCTTC.

This clonotype was counted at least ten times. This rearrangement joins TRBV12-3 or TRBV12-4 to TRBJ2-7; D remains ambiguous. This CDR3 has 12 amino acids. V gave up 5 bases and J gave up 5 bases, with 10 bases separating them. In DNA, the CDR3 is TGTGCCAGCAGTCCCGACCGACACGAGCAGTACTTC. Its translation: CASSPDRHEQYF.

This clonotype was detected ten times or more. This chain uses TRBV12-3 or TRBV12-4 with TRBJ2-2; the D gene is possibly TRBD1 (6 bases). The CDR3 contains 15 residues. Deletions cut 3 bases from V and 1 base from J, with 9 bases between. DNA for the CDR3: TGTGCCAGCAGTTTGGAAGGGGGGAACACCGGGGAGCTGTTTTTT. It specifies CASSLEGGNTGELFF.

The V gene is TRBV6-1, the J gene TRBJ1-1; D gene uncertain. The CDR3 runs 13 residues. The germline gives CDR1 MNHNS, CDR2 SASEGT. V lost 5 bases, J lost 3 bases, and 10 bases lay in between. CDR3 residues: CASSPTLYTEAFF. CDR3 DNA sequence: TGTGCCAGCAGTCCGACACTATACACTGAAGCTTTCTTT.

This chain uses TRBV4-1 with TRBJ1-3, with D perhaps TRBD1 (6 bases). CDR1 and CDR2 from the germline V gene are MGHRA and YSYEKL. The CDR3 spans 14 residues. V gave up 5 bases and J gave up 4 bases, with 12 bases separating them. CDR3 region: CASSGRGAGNTIYF. The CDR3 DNA reads as TGCGCCAGCAGCGGCAGGGGAGCGGGAAACACCATATATTTT.

This clonotype came up a few times. The chain has TRBV6-1 and TRBJ2-1; TRBD1 matches at 7 bases. Looked up from germline, CDR1 is MNHNS and CDR2 is SASEGT. The junction had 11 bases not matched to a gene; V was cut back by 5 bases and J by 4 bases. This CDR3 spans 16 amino acids. CDR3 DNA: TGTGCCAGCAGTCGGTGGAACAGGGGCGGATACAATGAGCAGTTCTTC. Amino acids: CASSRWNRGGYNEQFF.

The genes are TRBV7-9 and TRBJ1-1; D is perhaps TRBD1 (5 bases). Trimming stripped 5 bases from V and 5 bases from J, with 24 bases between. CDR1 SEHNR and CDR2 FQNEAQ come from the germline V gene (reference sequence). The CDR3 has 17 amino acids. CDR3 DNA: TGTGCCAGCAGCCGGAAACCCTACACAGGAGGGTTAACTGAAGCTTTCTTT. It specifies CASSRKPYTGGLTEAFF.

This clonotype came up a few times. The V and J genes are TRBV11-1 and TRBJ2-1, with a weak D call TRBD1 (5 bases). The V and J ends lost 6 bases and 3 bases respectively, with 12 bases between them. CDR3 length: 14 amino acids. Germline CDR1 is SGHAT and CDR2 is FQDESV (reference sequence). The CDR3 sequence: CASRQAQDYNEQFF. The DNA of the CDR3 is TGTGCCAGCAGACAGGCACAGGACTACAATGAGCAGTTCTTC.

This clonotype appeared a few times. The chain links TRBV6-5 to TRBJ2-5; D may be TRBD1 or TRBD2 (5 bases each). Trimming removed 8 bases at V and 4 bases at J, with 26 bases between. The CDR3 loop spans 17 amino acids. Germline assignment: CDR1 MNHEY and CDR2 SVGAGI. CDR3 amino acids: CASGSPLSGGRGETQYF. CDR3 DNA sequence: TGTGCCAGCGGCTCCCCGCTAAGCGGAGGAAGGGGAGAGACCCAGTACTTC.

With respect to this clonotype: One end of the junction varies from germline; a read error may be responsible. This chain uses TRBV6-6 with TRBJ1-1; D possibly corresponds to TRBD1 (5 bases). The CDR3 is 14 amino acids. In germline, CDR1 is MNHNY, CDR2 SVGAGI (reference sequence). This chain's CDR3 is CASSGPEGGTEALF. For the CDR3, the DNA is TGTGCCAGCAGTGGTCCGGAGGGAGGGACTGAAGCTCTCTTT.

The CDR3 sequence: CASSNNLRGAGNYNEQFF. CDR3 DNA: TGTGCCAGCAGCAATAACCTACGAGGAGCGGGAAACTACAATGAGCAGTTCTTC. The chain links TRBV9 to TRBJ2-1; TRBD2 matches at 7 bases. Trimming cost V 4 bases and J 3 bases; bases outside gene matches: 16. The CDR3 has 18 residues. The germline V gene has CDR1 SGDLS and CDR2 YYNGEE.

V gene TRBV18 combines with J gene TRBJ2-1, with 8 bases that match TRBD2. In germline, CDR1 is KGHSH, CDR2 LQKENI. CDR3 size: 14 residues. Trimming took 6 bases from V and 8 from J; bases not matched to a gene: 9. CDR3 amino acids: CASSRGSGVDEQFF. CDR3 DNA: TGTGCCAGCTCGCGAGGTAGCGGGGTCGATGAGCAGTTCTTC.

This clonotype appeared a few times. This sequence joins TRBV7-9 and TRBJ1-1; 12 nucleotides line up with TRBD1. CDR3 length: 16 amino acids. The V gene's germline CDR1 is SEHNR and CDR2 FQNEAQ (reference sequence). V was clipped by 5 bases and J by 2 bases; unmatched bases: 6. The CDR3 sequence is CASSRDRGPFNTEAFF. Here the CDR3 DNA reads TGTGCCAGCAGCAGGGACAGGGGGCCTTTTAACACTGAAGCTTTCTTT. Combining the CDR3 with reference TRBV7-9 and TRBJ1-1 gives the whole variable domain DTGVSQNPRHKITKRGQNVTFRCDPISEHNRLYWYRQTLGQGPEFLTYFQNEAQLEKSRLLSDRFSAERPKGSFSTLEIQRTEQGDSAMYLCASSRDRGPFNTEAFFGQGTRLTVV.